One and the same sample provided the 15 T cell receptor beta chains below, sequenced in a study of memory CD4+ T cells and cytomegalovirus serostatus (dated 2019 in TCRdb). A FACSAria II was used to sort memory CD4+ T cells, defined as single viable CD3+CD4+CD8-CD45RO+ cells. The method was the immunoSEQ multiplex PCR assay. TCRdb took over this immuneACCESS table, retaining in-frame rearrangements with V and J assigned. Such tables are incomplete; in checked studies, under half of the missing clones stem from an unresolved V gene, and the remainder is unexplained. A total of 50,000 or so clones appear in this sample, 80% to 85% of them only once. About 1.3% of the sample comes from the top ten. The sequencing input was memory CD4+ T cells from blood. The receptors were sampled from an adult in good health and CMV-seropositive.

The chain recombines TRBV7-8 with TRBJ2-2; D unresolved. The CDR3 spans 16 residues. Germline assignment: CDR1 SGHVS and CDR2 FQNEAQ. V shed 0 bases and J shed 3 bases, with 11 bases lying between them. In nucleotides, the CDR3 is TGTGCCAGCAGCTTAGCCCCCCGAGTTGACACCGGGGAGCTGTTTTTT. Translating gives CASSLAPRVDTGELFF.

The CDR3 nucleotides read TGCAGCGTTGAAGGACAGGGGGCCACTGAAGCTTTCTTT. Translating it yields CSVEGQGATEAFF. The chain joins TRBV29-1 to TRBJ1-1; 10 nucleotides align to TRBD1. This CDR3 comprises 13 residues. The V gene end was trimmed by 1 base and the J gene end by 4 bases; junction bases not matched to a gene: 0. Germline V gene sequence: CDR1 SQVTM, CDR2 ANQGSEA.

This clone is labeled medium-sized. The chain uses TRBV27 and TRBJ2-1; D may be TRBD2 (7 bases). CDR3 length: 16 amino acids. CDR1 is MNHEY, CDR2 SMNVEV, per germline (reference sequence). Trimming removed 5 bases at V and 3 bases at J, with 17 bases between. CDR3 region: CASSPQGEGDYNEQFF. CDR3 nucleotides: TGTGCCAGCAGTCCACAAGGGGAGGGGGACTACAATGAGCAGTTCTTC.

The chain is built from TRBV5-1 and TRBJ1-6; 7 nucleotides align to TRBD1. This CDR3 is 17 amino acids long. Trimming took 1 base from V and 6 from J; bases not matched to a gene: 10. The germline CDR1 and CDR2 sequences are SGHRS and YFSETQ. The CDR3 coding sequence is TGCGCCAGCAGCTTGCTTGGTCAGGGGGTGGCTAATTCACCCCTCCACTTT. Its translation: CASSLLGQGVANSPLHF.

The rearrangement links TRBV5-1 to TRBJ1-2; 7 bases align to TRBD1. After removal of 4 bases from V and 4 bases from J, the junction contained 10 bases not matched to a gene. The CDR3 has 15 residues. Germline CDR1 reads SGHRS; CDR2 reads YFSETQ. CDR3 DNA sequence: TGCGCCAGCAGCCCTGCTGGGACAGCTATCTATGGCTACACCTTC. Amino acids: CASSPAGTAIYGYTF.

This clone was picked up a small number of times. V gene TRBV15 combines with J gene TRBJ2-5; D is possibly TRBD1 or TRBD2 (5 bases each). Between the trimmed V and J ends, which lost 3 bases and 1 base, there was a span of 12 bases. The CDR3 runs to 15 residues. Germline V gene sequence: CDR1 LNHNV, CDR2 YYDKDF (reference sequence). Written as DNA, the CDR3 is TGTGCCACCAGCAGGACGGGACGGAGCCAAGAGACCCAGTACTTC. Translating it yields CATSRTGRSQETQYF.

This clone was counted between two and nine times. This sample also contains other DNA sequences that code for the same CDR3. This chain links TRBV27 with TRBJ1-6; D uncertain. Germline CDR1 and CDR2: MNHEY and SMNVEV (reference sequence). The CDR3 sequence is 15 residues long. Trimming left V 5 bases short and J 4 bases short, with 12 bases between. CDR3 bases: TGTGCCAGCAGTACTCCGGGAGGGTATAATTCACCCCTCCACTTT. This gives the protein CASSTPGGYNSPLHF.

CDR3 coding DNA: TGTGCCAGCGGCAGGACTGCGGGGCCCTACGAGCAGTACTTC. It translates to CASGRTAGPYEQYF. The V gene is TRBV2, the J gene TRBJ2-7, with D possibly being TRBD2 (6 bases). CDR1 SNHLY and CDR2 FYNNEI come from the germline V gene. The V end lost 8 bases, the J end lost 2 bases, and 16 bases lay between the germline ends. The CDR3 is 14 residues long.

The chain couples TRBV19 to TRBJ1-5; TRBD1 is a possible D gene (5 bases). Germline V gene lookup returns CDR1 LNHDA and CDR2 SQIVND (reference sequence). The CDR3 totals 13 residues. V lost 8 bases, J lost 2 bases, and 10 bases lay in between. The CDR3 nucleotides are TGTGCCAGTGGTTCCAGGGGCAATCAGCCCCAGCATTTT. This encodes CASGSRGNQPQHF.

This chain uses TRBV19 with TRBJ1-1; TRBD1 aligns across 9 bases. CDR3 length: 15 residues. Germline CDR1 LNHDA, CDR2 SQIVND (reference sequence). Germline trimming cut 6 bases from V and 1 base from J; bases unmatched to any gene: 6. CDR3 in DNA: TGTGCCAGTAGGGAACAGGGGGCTGCGAACACTGAAGCTTTCTTT. It codes for CASREQGAANTEAFF.

J is TRBJ1-5 and V is TRBV5-6; D not resolved. Between the trimmed V and J ends, which lost 2 bases and 1 base, there was a span of 10 bases. The CDR3 contains 15 residues. Germline V lookup: CDR1 SGHDT, CDR2 YYEEEE. CDR3 sequence reads: CASSFGVLSNQPQHF. The CDR3 nucleotides read TGTGCCAGCAGCTTTGGGGTTCTGAGCAATCAGCCCCAGCATTTT.

The chain is built from TRBV6-5 and TRBJ1-2; possible D gene TRBD1, 6 bases. Germline CDR1 and CDR2: MNHEY and SVGAGI. The germline V and J ends were trimmed by 0 bases and 8 bases, with 16 bases remaining between them. This CDR3 region has 15 residues. CDR3 nucleotide sequence: TGTGCCAGCAGTTACTCGAGGGGGGGATCTGCCGGCTACACCTTC. Residues: CASSYSRGGSAGYTF.

The chain has TRBV19 and TRBJ1-1; 9 nucleotides match TRBD1. V gave up 6 bases and J gave up 6 bases; unmatched junction bases: 8. CDR1 and CDR2 from the germline V gene are LNHDA and SQIVND (reference sequence). The CDR3 is 14 residues long. The CDR3 sequence: CASRKPGQGSEAFF. CDR3 nucleotide sequence: TGTGCCAGTAGGAAACCGGGACAGGGATCTGAAGCTTTCTTT. The variable domain in full, completed from reference TRBV19 and TRBJ1-1, reads DGGITQSPKYLFRKEGQNVTLSCEQNLNHDAMYWYRQDPGQGLRLIYYSQIVNDFQKGDIAEGYSVSREKKESFPLTVTSAQKNPTAFYLCASRKPGQGSEAFFGQGTRLTVV.

This sequence joins TRBV5-4 and TRBJ1-1, with D possibly matching TRBD1 (6 bases). The CDR3 runs 17 residues. Germline V gene data show CDR1 as SGHNT and CDR2 as YYREEE (reference sequence). V dropped 0 bases and J dropped 4 bases, with 19 bases sitting between them. The CDR3 DNA is TGTGCCAGCAGCTTGGCATCTGGGACAACCAGGGGCACTGAAGCTTTCTTT. Residues: CASSLASGTTRGTEAFF.

V usage is TRBV30 and J usage is TRBJ2-5; 7 bases map to TRBD1. CDR3 length equals 13 residues. CDR1 GTSNPN and CDR2 SVGIG come from the germline V gene (reference sequence). The V segment lost 3 bases and the J segment 5 bases; nucleotides outside the gene matches: 6. DNA for the CDR3: TGTGCCTGGAGACAGGGGTTACGGGAGACCCAGTACTTC. It translates to CAWRQGLRETQYF.